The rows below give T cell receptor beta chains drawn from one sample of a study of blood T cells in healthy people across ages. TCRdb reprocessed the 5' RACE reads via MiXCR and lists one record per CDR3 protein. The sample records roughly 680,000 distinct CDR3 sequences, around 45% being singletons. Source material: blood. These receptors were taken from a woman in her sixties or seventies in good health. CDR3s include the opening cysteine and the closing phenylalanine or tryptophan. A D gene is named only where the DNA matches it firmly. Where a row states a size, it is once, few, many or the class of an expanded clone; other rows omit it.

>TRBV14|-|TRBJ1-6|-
CASSYKVSPLHF
TGTGCCAGCAGCTACAAGGTATCACCCCTCCACTTT
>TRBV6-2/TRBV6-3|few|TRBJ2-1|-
CASSYPLEGQGPRDEQFF
TGTGCCAGCAGTTACCCGTTAGAGGGGCAGGGACCCCGGGATGAGCAGTTCTTC
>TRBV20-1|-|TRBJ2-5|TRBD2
CSAHPTSGDQETQYF
TGCAGTGCGCACCCGACTAGCGGAGACCAAGAGACCCAGTACTTC
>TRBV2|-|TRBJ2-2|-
CAAAVLRSTGELFF
TGTGCCGCAGCTGTCCTCCGATCCACCGGGGAGCTGTTTTTT
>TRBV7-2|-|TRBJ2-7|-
CASSAGAGLVYEQYF
TGTGCCAGCAGCGCCGGTGCCGGTTTGGTCTACGAGCAGTACTTC
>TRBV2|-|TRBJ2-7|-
CASSPWVLGYEQYF
TGTGCCAGCAGTCCCTGGGTACTGGGGTACGAGCAGTACTTC
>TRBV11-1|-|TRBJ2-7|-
CASSFGALGLYEQYF
TGTGCCAGCAGCTTTGGGGCACTCGGCCTTTACGAGCAGTACTTC
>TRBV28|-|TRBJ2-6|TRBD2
CASSSWTSAGANVLTF
TGTGCCAGCAGTTCATGGACTAGCGCTGGGGCCAACGTCCTGACTTTC
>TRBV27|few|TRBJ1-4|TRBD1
CASRARDREKLFF
TGTGCCAGCAGGGCCCGGGACAGAGAAAAACTGTTTTTT
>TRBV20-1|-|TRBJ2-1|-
CSAQNRFTDNEQFF
TGCAGTGCCCAGAACAGGTTCACCGACAATGAGCAGTTCTTC